The rows below give T cell receptor beta chains drawn from one sample of a study of shared clonotypes between healthy human individuals. Clones were sequenced by immunoSEQ multiplex PCR, and TCRdb holds only the in-frame ones, with some missing. Of some 1.5 million clones in the sample, roughly 96% were seen once. Sequenced input: naive CD4+ T cells sorted from blood. Receptors originate from a young man in good health. CDR3s include the opening cysteine and the closing phenylalanine or tryptophan. D genes are given only for firm matches. Clone size is not always given. Where it is, it says once, few, many or a class for expanded clones.

length,size,D,J,V,CDR3,DNA
16,once,NA,TRBJ2-3,TRBV4-3,CASSQATVGVTDTQYF,TGCGCCAGCAGCCAAGCGACGGTCGGGGTCACAGATACGCAGTATTTT
11,NA,NA,TRBJ1-2,TRBV2,CATTYFAGYTF,TGTGCCACTACCTATTTCGCTGGCTACACCTTC
18,NA,TRBD1,TRBJ2-3,TRBV4-3,CASSQVPGTGAGWATQYF,TGCGCCAGCAGCCAAGTCCCCGGGACAGGGGCGGGTTGGGCTACGCAGTATTTT
15,once,NA,TRBJ1-5,TRBV28,CASRPTFHSNQPQHF,TGTGCCAGCAGACCCACTTTCCATAGCAATCAGCCCCAGCATTTT
12,NA,NA,TRBJ2-7,TRBV2,CASRAPLMRQYF,TGTGCCAGCAGAGCCCCTCTCATGAGACAGTACTTC
12,NA,TRBD2,TRBJ2-1,TRBV2,CASRASGTWQFF,TGTGCCAGCAGGGCTAGCGGAACGTGGCAGTTCTTC
15,NA,TRBD1,TRBJ2-4,TRBV9,CASSVGGTGANIQYF,TGTGCCAGCAGCGTAGGAGGGACAGGGGCCAACATTCAGTACTTC
14,NA,NA,TRBJ2-7,TRBV11-2,CASSHGTSSYEQYF,TGTGCCAGCAGCCACGGGACCAGCTCCTACGAGCAGTACTTC
15,NA,NA,TRBJ1-1,TRBV5-4,CASSPGGRGNTEAFF,TGTGCCAGCAGCCCCGGGGGGAGGGGGAACACTGAAGCTTTCTTT
13,NA,NA,TRBJ2-2,TRBV5-4,CASSTPGTGELFF,TGTGCCAGCAGCACCCCGGGCACCGGGGAGCTGTTTTTT
15,NA,NA,TRBJ2-5,TRBV7-7,CASSLALWDSETQYF,TGTGCTAGCAGCTTAGCGCTGTGGGACTCAGAGACCCAGTACTTC
12,NA,NA,TRBJ2-7,TRBV23-1,CASSPGNYEQYF,TGCGCCAGCAGCCCAGGAAATTACGAGCAGTACTTC
16,NA,TRBD2,TRBJ2-2,TRBV29-1,CSVSLFTSGKAGELFF,TGCAGCGTTTCCCTTTTTACTAGCGGAAAGGCTGGGGAGCTGTTTTTT
11,NA,NA,TRBJ2-3,TRBV30,CAWSVLDTQYF,TGTGCCTGGAGTGTTTTAGATACGCAGTATTTT
13,NA,NA,TRBJ2-5,TRBV5-4,CASSLGFEETQYF,TGTGCCAGCAGCTTAGGGTTTGAAGAGACCCAGTACTTC
12,NA,NA,TRBJ2-1,TRBV5-6,CASGTYQGGRVF,TGTGCCAGCGGAACATACCAGGGGGGTAGGGTCTTC
12,NA,NA,TRBJ1-3,TRBV28,CARDSSGNTIYF,TGTGCCAGGGACAGCTCTGGAAACACCATATATTTT
15,NA,NA,TRBJ2-1,TRBV7-8,CASSELDGAYNEQFF,TGTGCCAGCAGCGAGTTAGACGGGGCCTACAATGAGCAGTTCTTC
20,NA,TRBD2,TRBJ2-3,TRBV5-4,CASSSEGLAGVHTTTDTQYF,TGTGCCAGCAGCTCGGAAGGACTAGCGGGAGTCCATACCACCACAGATACGCAGTATTTT
18,once,TRBD2,TRBJ2-7,TRBV7-8,CASSSRTRLAGGSYEQYF,TGTGCCAGCAGCTCCAGGACTCGTCTAGCGGGAGGATCCTACGAGCAGTACTTC
15,NA,NA,TRBJ2-7,TRBV5-4,CASSLVGVAAYEQYF,TGTGCCAGCAGCTTGGTCGGAGTTGCGGCCTACGAGCAGTACTTC
14,NA,NA,TRBJ1-1,TRBV2,CASTGGRVYTEAFF,TGTGCCAGCACGGGGGGCCGGGTATACACTGAAGCTTTCTTT
12,NA,NA,TRBJ2-3,TRBV19,CASRASTDTQYF,TGTGCCAGTAGGGCTAGCACAGATACGCAGTATTTT